This entry lists 27 T cell receptor beta chains sequenced from one sample in a study of cytomegalovirus exposure and HLA in healthy donors. Amplification used 60 Vbeta primers and 13 Jbeta primers. The data were produced by immunoSEQ multiplex PCR, yet TCRdb's version contains in-frame clones alone and is incomplete. The data contain 200,000 or so clones, approximately 84% of them seen just once; the ten biggest clones take up less than 6%. The specimen sequenced was PBMCs. Every receptor here comes from a woman aged 30 to 39 in good health and CMV-seropositive.

The chain has TRBV2 and TRBJ2-7; 8 nucleotides line up with TRBD1. The V segment lost 2 bases and the J segment 0 bases; nucleotides outside the gene matches: 6. This CDR3 is built from 16 residues. From germline, CDR1 is SNHLY and CDR2 FYNNEI. CDR3 sequence reads: CASSEQGAYSSYEQYF. The CDR3 nucleotides are TGTGCCAGCAGTGAACAGGGGGCCTACAGCTCCTACGAGCAGTACTTC.

The chain employs TRBV5-6 and TRBJ1-5; a weak D match, TRBD1 (5 bases). V lost 2 bases and J lost 6, with 12 bases in between. The CDR3 spans 14 residues. Germline V gene data show CDR1 as SGHDT and CDR2 as YYEEEE. The CDR3 sequence is CASSLGRVVQPQHF. CDR3 in DNA: TGTGCCAGCAGCTTAGGCAGGGTGGTTCAGCCCCAGCATTTT.

V is TRBV1 and J is TRBJ1-5; TRBD1, the D gene given by the table, was not confirmed from the DNA. TRBV1 is a listed pseudogene. The CDR3 totals 14 residues. In DNA form, the CDR3 reads TGCACCAGCAGGACAGGGGGTAGCAATCAGCCCCAGCATTTT. Protein product: CTSRTGGSNQPQHF.

The chain is built from TRBV6-5 and TRBJ2-5; 7 bases fit TRBD1. V was clipped by 6 bases and J by 7 bases; unmatched bases: 2. The CDR3 extends over 11 amino acids. Germline V gene lookup returns CDR1 MNHEY and CDR2 SVGAGI. The CDR3, as DNA: TGTGCCAGCAGCCCAGGGGGGACCCAGTACTTC. Translation gives CASSPGGTQYF.

This clone was detected once. The rearrangement uses TRBV10-3 and TRBJ2-6; D is perhaps TRBD1 (6 bases). Germline V gene lookup returns CDR1 ENHRY and CDR2 SYGVKD. CDR3 length: 16 amino acids. With 9 bases removed from V and 2 bases from J, the gap between germline ends came to 17 bases. CDR3 DNA: TGTGCCATGAGGGGGACAACCCCCCCTGGGGCCAACGTCCTGACTTTC. Encoded protein: CAMRGTTPPGANVLTF.

The chain couples TRBV11-2 to TRBJ1-2; D call uncertain. Looked up from germline, CDR1 is SGHAT and CDR2 is FQNNGV. The V end lost 6 bases, the J end lost 4 bases, and 12 bases lay between the germline ends. The CDR3 covers 13 residues. The CDR3, as DNA: TGTGCCAGCAGTCTAACCTACAGCTATGGCTACACCTTC. It is translated as CASSLTYSYGYTF.

CDR3 sequence reads: CASSLGQGVWAVEQFF. For the CDR3, the DNA is TGTGCCAGCAGTTTGGGACAGGGGGTTTGGGCAGTTGAGCAGTTCTTC. The genes are TRBV27 and TRBJ2-1; 11 positions match TRBD1. V was pared by 3 bases and J by 9 bases, with 10 bases of the junction left unmatched. This CDR3 region has 16 residues. Germline assignment: CDR1 MNHEY and CDR2 SMNVEV (reference sequence).

V is TRBV5-1 and J is TRBJ1-1; D gene uncertain. The germline gives CDR1 SGHRS, CDR2 YFSETQ. V gave up 7 bases and J gave up 1 base, with 17 bases separating them. The CDR3 length is 15 residues. CDR3 sequence reads: CASHPLEGENTEAFF. CDR3 DNA: TGCGCCAGCCACCCGCTTGAGGGCGAGAACACTGAAGCTTTCTTT.

Only a few counts were recorded for this clone. The chain couples TRBV7-9 to TRBJ1-1; the match to TRBD1 covers 10 bases. This CDR3 comprises 16 residues. Germline V gene lookup returns CDR1 SEHNR and CDR2 FQNEAQ (reference sequence). V lost 4 bases and J lost 4; bases outside the gene matches: 9. The CDR3 sequence is CASSSRTGGDGTEAFF. CDR3 bases: TGTGCCAGCAGCTCGCGGACAGGGGGAGACGGCACTGAAGCTTTCTTT. Full variable domain (rest looked up from reference TRBV7-9 and TRBJ1-1): DTGVSQNPRHKITKRGQNVTFRCDPISEHNRLYWYRQTLGQGPEFLTYFQNEAQLEKSRLLSDRFSAERPKGSFSTLEIQRTEQGDSAMYLCASSSRTGGDGTEAFFGQGTRLTVV.

The J gene is TRBJ1-1, the V gene TRBV19; D ambiguous. V was trimmed by 7 bases and J by 11 bases, leaving 20 bases between them. Germline CDR1 is LNHDA and CDR2 is SQIVND (reference sequence). The CDR3 loop spans 13 amino acids. CDR3 residues: CASNHPSEARAFF. In DNA, the CDR3 is TGTGCCAGTAATCACCCCTCAGAGGCGAGGGCTTTCTTT.

V and J are TRBV29-1 and TRBJ1-2; TRBD1 aligns across 7 bases. J lost 5 bases, V lost 7 bases, and 10 bases had no gene match. CDR3 length equals 13 residues. Looked up from germline, CDR1 is SQVTM and CDR2 is ANQGSEA. CDR3 loop: CSDRQGSNYGYTF. The CDR3 nucleotides are TGCAGCGATCGACAGGGATCGAATTATGGCTACACCTTC.

The V call is TRBV7-2, the J call TRBJ1-1; 10 nucleotides line up with TRBD1. Germline V lookup: CDR1 SGHTA, CDR2 FQGNSA. The V and J ends lost 6 bases and 1 base, in that order; junction bases with no gene match: 11. CDR3 length: 17 amino acids. In DNA form, the CDR3 reads TGTGCCAGCAGAGATAGACAGGGGGCACCGAGGAACACTGAAGCTTTCTTT. As protein: CASRDRQGAPRNTEAFF.

V gene TRBV7-8 combines with J gene TRBJ1-1, with 10 bases that match TRBD1. Trimming removed 3 bases from V and 5 bases from J; junction bases left unmatched: 3. From germline, CDR1 is SGHVS and CDR2 FQNEAQ. The CDR3 sequence is 14 residues long. The DNA of the CDR3 is TGTGCCAGCAGCTTGGACAGGGGGAGAACTGAAGCTTTCTTT. Amino acids: CASSLDRGRTEAFF.

This clone appeared a few times. The chain carries TRBV11-1 and TRBJ2-6; 10 bases are a match to TRBD1. The J segment lost 2 bases and the V segment lost 6 bases, leaving 10 bases of the junction unmatched. Germline V gene data show CDR1 as SGHAT and CDR2 as FQDESV (reference sequence). This CDR3 contains 18 residues. The CDR3 DNA follows: TGTGCCAGCAGACCGAAACCGACAGGGGGCGCTGGGGCCAACGTCCTGACTTTC. Protein sequence: CASRPKPTGGAGANVLTF.

J is TRBJ2-7 and V is TRBV5-4, with D possibly being TRBD2 (6 bases). The DNA end favors TRBJ2-1, so the J call may be wrong. CDR1 and CDR2 (germline): SGHNT, YYREEE (reference sequence). The CDR3 sequence is 13 residues long. DNA for the CDR3: TGTGCCAGCAGCAAGCGCGGGACTTATGAGCAGTTCTTC. Amino acids: CASSKRGTYEQFF.

The chain couples TRBV19 to TRBJ1-5, with D perhaps matching TRBD1 (6 bases). Germline V lookup: CDR1 LNHDA, CDR2 SQIVND (reference sequence). The CDR3 loop spans 14 amino acids. With 6 bases removed from V and 4 bases from J, the gap between germline ends came to 13 bases. CDR3 sequence reads: CASSLPGTNQPQHF. The CDR3 coding sequence is TGTGCCAGTAGCCTACCCGGGACAAATCAGCCCCAGCATTTT.

V gene TRBV4-1 combines with J gene TRBJ2-7, with 7 nucleotides matching TRBD1. Germline CDR1 MGHRA, CDR2 YSYEKL. Losses at the gene ends were 3 bases for V and 0 bases for J; bases not matched to a gene: 8. The CDR3 is 16 amino acids. The CDR3 is CASSQDPGQSSYEQYF. The CDR3 DNA follows: TGCGCCAGCAGCCAGGACCCGGGACAGAGCTCCTACGAGCAGTACTTC.

The chain has TRBV4-3 and TRBJ1-4, with a tentative D call TRBD1 (5 bases). The CDR3 is made up of 16 amino acids. Trimming removed 3 bases at V and 7 bases at J, with 18 bases between. CDR1 LGHNA and CDR2 YSLEER come from the germline V gene. The DNA of the CDR3 is TGCGCCAGCAGCCATGGAGACCGACAAAGGGGTGAAAAACTGTTTTTT. Translated, it gives CASSHGDRQRGEKLFF.

This chain joins TRBV7-2 and TRBJ1-3; D is unclear. The germline gives CDR1 SGHTA, CDR2 FQGNSA. V lost 4 bases, J lost 8 bases, and 18 bases lay in between. The CDR3 is 15 residues long. CDR3: CASSSSNGFFHTIYF. The CDR3 DNA follows: TGTGCCAGCAGCTCGTCCAACGGTTTCTTCCACACCATATATTTT.

Written as DNA, the CDR3 is TGTGCCAGCAGCGGACCGGGACTAGCGTCATTGGCCCAGTACGAGCAGTACTTC. This encodes CASSGPGLASLAQYEQYF. The V gene is TRBV21-1, the J gene TRBJ2-7; TRBD2 is the table's D call and was not checked against the DNA. TRBV21-1 is described as a pseudogene. CDR3 size: 18 residues.

The chain combines TRBV7-8 with TRBJ1-3, with D uncertain. Trimming stripped 4 bases from V and 3 bases from J, with 19 bases between. The CDR3 is 17 residues long. Germline V CDR1 and CDR2: SGHVS, FQNEAQ. CDR3 DNA sequence: TGTGCCAGCAGCTCTAGCGGGAGAGTTCCTATTGGAAACACCATATATTTT. Its protein is CASSSSGRVPIGNTIYF.

This rearrangement joins TRBV28 to TRBJ2-2; D not certain. CDR3 length equals 16 residues. V was trimmed by 2 bases and J by 0 bases, leaving 10 bases between them. Germline V lookup: CDR1 MDHEN, CDR2 SYDVKM. The CDR3 region is CASSLRVITNTGELFF. As DNA, the CDR3 is TGTGCCAGCAGTTTACGGGTTATTACGAACACCGGGGAGCTGTTTTTT.

This chain uses TRBV27 with TRBJ1-5; D is possibly TRBD1 (5 bases). The V end was cut by 2 bases, the J end by 8 bases, with 10 bases between. CDR1 MNHEY and CDR2 SMNVEV come from the germline V gene (reference sequence). This CDR3 spans 13 amino acids. CDR3 in amino acids: CASSLRGIEPQHF. For the CDR3, the DNA is TGTGCCAGCAGTTTAAGGGGTATCGAGCCCCAGCATTTT.

This clone showed up just a few times. The CDR3 sequence is CASTGISAVNTGELFF. The CDR3 DNA reads as TGTGCCAGCACCGGAATTTCAGCGGTGAACACCGGGGAGCTGTTTTTT. The chain links TRBV9 to TRBJ2-2; possible D gene TRBD2, 5 bases. The ends were cut back, 6 bases at V and 1 base at J, with 16 bases in the middle. The CDR3 sequence is 16 residues long. Per the germline V gene, CDR1 is SGDLS and CDR2 is YYNGEE. Full variable domain (remainder filled in from reference TRBV9 and TRBJ2-2): DSGVTQTPKHLITATGQRVTLRCSPRSGDLSVYWYQQSLDQGLQFLIQYYNGEERAKGNILERFSAQQFPDLHSELNLSSLELGDSALYFCASTGISAVNTGELFFGEGSRLTVL.

The chain employs TRBV5-1 and TRBJ2-1, with 10 bases fitting TRBD1. Per germline, CDR1 SGHRS and CDR2 YFSETQ. V lost 0 bases, J lost 6 bases, and 6 bases stayed unmatched. The CDR3 has 16 amino acids. CDR3 amino acids: CASSLESGTGANEQFF. The CDR3 region has the DNA TGCGCCAGCAGCTTGGAATCCGGGACAGGGGCCAATGAGCAGTTCTTC.

The rearrangement joins TRBV27 to TRBJ2-1; no definite D call. The V gene lost 5 bases and the J gene lost 6 bases, with 14 bases spanning the gap. This CDR3 is 14 amino acids long. The germline gives CDR1 MNHEY, CDR2 SMNVEV (reference sequence). The CDR3, as DNA: TGTGCCAGCAGTCCCCTCCTTGAGCCCAATGAGCAGTTCTTC. This sequence encodes CASSPLLEPNEQFF.

The CDR3 DNA sequence: TGTGCCAGCAGTGCAGGGTTGGGTGAAAAACTGTTTTTT. Translation: CASSAGLGEKLFF. The chain has TRBV2 and TRBJ1-4, with D perhaps TRBD1 (5 bases). Germline V gives CDR1 SNHLY, CDR2 FYNNEI. There are 13 residues in the CDR3. V shed 4 bases and J shed 7 bases, with 10 bases lying between them.